The source of this TCR beta chain is a study of cytomegalovirus exposure and HLA in healthy donors. J was trimmed by 3 bases and V by 5 bases; bases with no gene match: 5. This CDR3 spans 17 amino acids. Per the germline V gene, CDR1 is SGHVS and CDR2 is FNYEAQ. The PCR contained 60 Vbeta and 13 Jbeta primers. Only in-frame clones appear in the TCRdb table, and some are missing; sequencing was by immunoSEQ multiplex PCR. The table lists about 97,000 clones, 75% to 90% of them singletons. Input material: PBMCs. This TCR derives from a man aged 40-49 years in good health and CMV-seronegative. This chain joins TRBV7-6 and TRBJ2-2; 14 bases agree with TRBD2. The CDR3 region is CASSLGTSGGYTGELFF. CDR3 nucleotide sequence: TGTGCCAGCAGCCTTGGGACTAGCGGGGGTTACACCGGGGAGCTGTTTTTT.